This is a list of T cell receptor beta chains from one sample in a study of response to subunit inactivated influenza vaccine. TCRdb used MiXCR to reprocess the RT-PCR reads, holding one entry per CDR3 protein. The table includes about 650,000 distinct CDR3 sequences, around 14% detected once. The sample was PBMCs from blood, taken 11 to 12 days after vaccination. All receptors derive from a man aged 45-65 years who received an inactivated influenza vaccine. The CDR3 runs from the conserved cysteine through the conserved F or W. Each record gives: V gene, D gene, J gene, clone size, CDR3 protein, CDR3 DNA. The D gene is left open where the match is weak. Clone size is not always given. Where it is, it says once, few, many or a class for expanded clones.

TRBV7-2	-	TRBJ1-5	few	CASSPGQWDRNQPQHF	TGTGCCAGCAGCCCCGGACAGTGGGATCGCAATCAGCCCCAGCATTTT
TRBV20-1	TRBD2	TRBJ2-3	few	CSARGRLAGRTDTQYF	TGCAGTGCTAGAGGCCGGCTAGCGGGTAGGACAGATACGCAGTATTTT
TRBV7-9	-	TRBJ2-7	-	CASSSASAKYEQYF	TGTGCCAGCAGCTCAGCGAGTGCCAAATACGAGCAGTACTTC
TRBV7-2	TRBD2	TRBJ2-1	-	CASSFPGLAEKQFF	TGTGCCAGCAGCTTCCCGGGACTAGCGGAGAAGCAGTTCTTC
TRBV12-3/TRBV12-4	TRBD2	TRBJ2-1	-	CASSKLAPQFF	TGTGCCAGCAGTAAACTAGCGCCGCAGTTCTTC
TRBV5-5	TRBD1	TRBJ1-5	-	CASSFRDRGQPQHF	TGTGCCAGCAGCTTCCGGGACAGGGGGCAGCCCCAGCATTTT
TRBV20-1	-	TRBJ2-1	-	CSARVGPYNEQFF	TGCAGTGCCCGCGTCGGGCCCTACAATGAGCAGTTCTTC
TRBV7-2	-	TRBJ2-2	many	CASSSGTLSTGELFF	TGTGCCAGCAGTTCAGGGACTCTGAGCACCGGGGAGCTGTTTTTT
TRBV7-2	-	TRBJ2-3	few	CASNRLEDTQYF	TGTGCCAGCAACAGACTTGAGGATACGCAGTATTTT
TRBV3-1	-	TRBJ2-5	many	CASSQVWGEQETQYF	TGTGCCAGCAGCCAAGTTTGGGGGGAGCAAGAGACCCAGTACTTC
TRBV7-8	-	TRBJ2-7	few	CASSFSGRRVSYEQYF	TGTGCCAGCAGCTTCTCAGGGCGACGGGTCTCCTACGAGCAGTACTTC
TRBV5-1	TRBD1	TRBJ2-5	-	CASSLFGQEETQYF	TGCGCCAGCAGCCTCTTCGGACAGGAAGAGACCCAGTACTTC
TRBV4-1	-	TRBJ1-3	many	CASSQAGIGNTIYF	TGCGCCAGCAGCCAAGCTGGGATTGGAAACACCATATATTTT
TRBV6-1	-	TRBJ2-6	-	CASSEASPGANVLTF	TGTGCCAGCAGTGAAGCTTCCCCTGGGGCCAACGTCCTGACTTTC
TRBV5-1	TRBD1	TRBJ2-3	few	CASSLRVGQVTDTQYF	TGCGCCAGCAGCCTGAGGGTCGGACAGGTCACAGATACGCAGTATTTT
TRBV2	-	TRBJ2-7	few	CASSEADTVEQYF	TGTGCCAGCAGTGAAGCGGACACCGTCGAGCAGTACTTC
TRBV7-2	-	TRBJ2-2	few	CASRRFGGDTGELFF	TGTGCCAGCCGCAGATTCGGGGGAGACACCGGGGAGCTGTTTTTT
TRBV20-1	-	TRBJ2-7	few	CSARVAPEQYF	TGCAGTGCTAGAGTGGCCCCCGAGCAGTACTTC
TRBV28	TRBD2	TRBJ2-1	-	CASSSLASGFSNEQFF	TGTGCCAGCAGTTCCCTGGCTAGCGGGTTTTCTAATGAGCAGTTCTTC